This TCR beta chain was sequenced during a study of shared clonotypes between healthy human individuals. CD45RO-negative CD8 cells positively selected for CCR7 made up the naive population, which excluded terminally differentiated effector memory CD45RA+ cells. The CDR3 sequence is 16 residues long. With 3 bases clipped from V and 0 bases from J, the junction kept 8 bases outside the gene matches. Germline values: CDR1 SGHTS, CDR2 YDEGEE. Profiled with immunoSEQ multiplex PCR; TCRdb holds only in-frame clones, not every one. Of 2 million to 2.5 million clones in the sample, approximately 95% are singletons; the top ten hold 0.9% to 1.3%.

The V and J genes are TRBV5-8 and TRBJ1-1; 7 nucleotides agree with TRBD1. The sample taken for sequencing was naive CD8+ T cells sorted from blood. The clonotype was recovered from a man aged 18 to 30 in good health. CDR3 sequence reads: CASSSPDRLMNTEAFF. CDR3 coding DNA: TGTGCCAGCAGCTCGCCGGACAGGTTGATGAACACTGAAGCTTTCTTT. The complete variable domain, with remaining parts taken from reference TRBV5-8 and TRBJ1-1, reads EAGVTQSPTHLIKTRGQQATLRCSPISGHTSVYWYQQALGLGLQFLLWYDEGEERNRGNFPPRFSGRQFPNYSSELNVNALELEDSALYLCASSSPDRLMNTEAFFGQGTRLTVV.